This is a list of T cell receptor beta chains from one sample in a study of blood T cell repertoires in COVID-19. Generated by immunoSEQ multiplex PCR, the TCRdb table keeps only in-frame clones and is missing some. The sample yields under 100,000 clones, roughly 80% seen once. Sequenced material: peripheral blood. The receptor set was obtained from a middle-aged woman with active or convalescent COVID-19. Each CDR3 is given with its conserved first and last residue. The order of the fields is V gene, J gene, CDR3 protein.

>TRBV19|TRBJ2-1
CASSIRVWVYEREMRVGSYNEQFF
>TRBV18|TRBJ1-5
CASSPGPYQPQHF
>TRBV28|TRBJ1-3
CASSSGQAGNTIYF
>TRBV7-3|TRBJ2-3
CASSSGLEITDTQYF
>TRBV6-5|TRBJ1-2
CASRGPYGYTF
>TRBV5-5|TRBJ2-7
CASRRLASSYEQYF
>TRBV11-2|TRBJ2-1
CASSLVFGRSSYNEQFF
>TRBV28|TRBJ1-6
CASSSMGVISPLHF
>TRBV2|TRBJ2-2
CASSEKGGQGLTGELFF
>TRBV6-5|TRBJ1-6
CASSGGGWDSPLHF
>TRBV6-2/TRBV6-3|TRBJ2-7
CASSYSRTGYSYEQYF
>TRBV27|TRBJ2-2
CASSGTVGELFF
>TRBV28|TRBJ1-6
CASSRDRGPSYNSPLHF
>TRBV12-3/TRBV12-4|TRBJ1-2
CASSSDRDYGYTF
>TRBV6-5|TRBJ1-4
CASSRTVTEKLFF
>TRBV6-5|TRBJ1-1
CASSSVNTEAFF
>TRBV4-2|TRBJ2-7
CASSLGQGPTYEQYF
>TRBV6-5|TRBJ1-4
CASSYSVDRGKLFF
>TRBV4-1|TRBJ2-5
CASSQDPVGAETQYF
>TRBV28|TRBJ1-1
CASSSRPILWAFF
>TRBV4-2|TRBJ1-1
CASSQDDGKRGRAFF
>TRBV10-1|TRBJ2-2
CASSRGRGGELFF
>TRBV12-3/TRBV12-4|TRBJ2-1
CASLGQGRNEQFF
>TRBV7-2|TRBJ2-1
CASSSGRANEQFF
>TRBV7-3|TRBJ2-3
CASSKGQSTDTQYF
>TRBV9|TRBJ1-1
CASSVGQLNTEAFF
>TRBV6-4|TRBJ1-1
CASSEASNTEAFF
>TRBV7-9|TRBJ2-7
CASSLKRGGYEQYF
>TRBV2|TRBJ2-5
CASSEYERTGYQETQYF
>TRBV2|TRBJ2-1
CASTDGRGLNEQFF
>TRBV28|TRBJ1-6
CASSFLQDNSPLHF